This entry concerns a single TCR beta chain. Only in-frame clones appear in the TCRdb table, and some are missing; sequencing was by immunoSEQ multiplex PCR. The sample lists under 200,000 clones; over 80% were seen once. This record comes from a study of blood T cell repertoires in COVID-19. Germline loops: CDR1 SGHTS, CDR2 YDEGEE. The V gene end was trimmed by 4 bases and the J gene end by 0 bases; junction bases not matched to a gene: 9. The CDR3 contains 16 residues. The origin of this receptor is a woman between 55 and 75 years old who had recovered from COVID-19. The rearrangement uses TRBV5-8 and TRBJ1-1; 7 bases match TRBD1. Sequencing was done on a sample of PBMCs or T cells enriched from blood (not recorded which). The CDR3 here is CASSLRTGVLNTEAFF. The CDR3 nucleotides read TGTGCCAGCAGCCTGAGGACAGGTGTCTTGAACACTGAAGCTTTCTTT.